This T cell receptor beta chain was captured by sequencing in a study of T cell responses to AZD1222 COVID-19 vaccine. On the study more broadly: Second-dose timings of about 4 or about 12 weeks were pooled. Study-wide findings and caveats: Within unmutated variant regions lay the reported targets of nearly half of spike-specific TCRs.

CDR1 and CDR2 from the germline V gene are MNHEY and SVGAGI. The CDR3 consists of 13 residues. V shed 5 bases and J shed 4 bases, with 11 bases lying between them. Concerning this clone: The antigen is undetermined.

Sequenced by immunoSEQ multiplex PCR; TCRdb stores in-frame clones only, minus some. The sample records 130,000 or so clones, 85% to 90% being singletons. Sequences were derived from peripheral blood, sampled on day 0 of AZD1222 vaccination. The gene calls are TRBV6-5 and TRBJ1-2, with a possible D match to TRBD1 (5 bases). This receptor was taken from an adult in good health. The CDR3 is CASSLDTRYGYTF. CDR3 sequence (DNA): TGTGCCAGCAGTCTGGACACGCGCTATGGCTACACCTTC.